The entry below describes one T cell receptor beta chain. Primers used in a second PCR of roughly 6 to 11 cycles were a sample-barcoded 5' primer and a J-beta primer mix. Via MiXCR, TCRdb re-called the 5' RACE reads, giving one row per CDR3 protein. The profile shows about a million distinct CDR3 sequences, under 40% of them singletons. The data originate from a study of blood T cells in healthy people across ages. Germline lookup yields CDR1 MNHEY and CDR2 SVGAGI. The CDR3 spans 15 residues. J gave up 5 bases and V 6 bases, and 7 bases lay outside the gene matches. V gene TRBV6-5 combines with J gene TRBJ1-4, with 9 nucleotides matching TRBD1. Input material: blood. The receptor comes from a man between 18 and 29 years old in good health. This chain's CDR3 is CASSRTGALNEKLFF. CDR3 DNA sequence: TGTGCCAGCAGCAGGACAGGGGCCCTAAATGAAAAACTGTTTTTT.